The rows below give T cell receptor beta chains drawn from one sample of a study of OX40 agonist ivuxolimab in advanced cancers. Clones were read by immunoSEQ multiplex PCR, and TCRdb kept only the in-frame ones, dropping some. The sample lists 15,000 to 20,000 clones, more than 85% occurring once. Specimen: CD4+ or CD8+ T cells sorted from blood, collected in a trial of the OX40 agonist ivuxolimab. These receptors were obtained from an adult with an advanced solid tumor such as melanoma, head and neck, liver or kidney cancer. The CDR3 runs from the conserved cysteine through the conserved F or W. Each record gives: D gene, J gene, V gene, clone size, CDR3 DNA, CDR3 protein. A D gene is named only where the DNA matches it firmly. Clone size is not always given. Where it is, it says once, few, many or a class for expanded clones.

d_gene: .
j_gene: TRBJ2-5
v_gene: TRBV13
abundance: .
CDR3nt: TGTGCCAGCAGCTCCTACGTGGCCGGGGAGACCCAGTACTTC
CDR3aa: CASSSYVAGETQYF

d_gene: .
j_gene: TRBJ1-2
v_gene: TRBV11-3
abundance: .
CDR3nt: TGTGCCAGCAGCTTAGACAGAGACGCTAACTATGGCTACACCTTC
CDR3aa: CASSLDRDANYGYTF

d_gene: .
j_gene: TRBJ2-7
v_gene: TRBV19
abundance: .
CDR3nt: TGTGCCAGTAGTATAAACTACGAGCAGTACTTC
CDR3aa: CASSINYEQYF

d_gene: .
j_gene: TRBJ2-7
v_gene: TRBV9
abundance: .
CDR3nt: TGTGCCAGCAGCGTCTACCTCGGGGGATCCGAGCAGTACTTC
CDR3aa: CASSVYLGGSEQYF

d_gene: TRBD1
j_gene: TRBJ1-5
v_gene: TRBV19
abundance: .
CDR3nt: TGTGCCAGTAGTCCCGATCGACAGGGGGCCCTTCAGCCCCAGCATTTT
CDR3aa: CASSPDRQGALQPQHF

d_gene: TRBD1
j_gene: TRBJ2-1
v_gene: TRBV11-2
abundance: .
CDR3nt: TGTGCCAGCAGCTTCGGGACAGGGGGGTACAATGAGCAGTTCTTC
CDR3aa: CASSFGTGGYNEQFF

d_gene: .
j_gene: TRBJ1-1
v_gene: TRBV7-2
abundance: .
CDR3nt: TGTGCCAGCAGCTTAGCAGGGGTCGGGACTGAAGCTTTCTTT
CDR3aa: CASSLAGVGTEAFF

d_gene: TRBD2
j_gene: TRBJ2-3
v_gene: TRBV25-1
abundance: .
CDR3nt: TGTGCCAGCAGAACTAGCGGGGGGCCCTCGGGTACGCAGTATTTT
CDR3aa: CASRTSGGPSGTQYF

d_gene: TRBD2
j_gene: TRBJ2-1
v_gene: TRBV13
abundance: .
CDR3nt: TGTGCCAGCAGCATAACTAGCGGGGGTCTTCGCGAGCAGTTCTTC
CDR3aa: CASSITSGGLREQFF

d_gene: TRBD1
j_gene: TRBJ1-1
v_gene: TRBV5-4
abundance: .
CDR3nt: TGTGCCAGCAGCACGGAGACAGGGCACACTGAAGCTTTCTTT
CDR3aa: CASSTETGHTEAFF

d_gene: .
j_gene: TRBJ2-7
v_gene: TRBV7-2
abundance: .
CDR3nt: TGTGCCAGCAGCTTAGACTGGGCGTCCGGTGACGAGCAGTACTTC
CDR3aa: CASSLDWASGDEQYF

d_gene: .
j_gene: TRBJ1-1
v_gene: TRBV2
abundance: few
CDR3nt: TGTGCCAGCAGTGTCCGGATAAACACTGAAGCTTTCTTT
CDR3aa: CASSVRINTEAFF

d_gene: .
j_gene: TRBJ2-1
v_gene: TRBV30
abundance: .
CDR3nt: TGTGCCTGGAGGGGAACGAGACTAGGGGACAATGAGCAGTTCTTC
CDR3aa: CAWRGTRLGDNEQFF

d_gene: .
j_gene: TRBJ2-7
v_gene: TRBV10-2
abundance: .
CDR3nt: TGCGCCAGCTTGGGGGGGCTCGAGCAGTACTTC
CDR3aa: CASLGGLEQYF

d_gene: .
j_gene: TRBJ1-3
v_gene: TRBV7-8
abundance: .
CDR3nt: TGTGCCAGCAGCACAGGCGCTGGAAACACCATATATTTT
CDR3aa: CASSTGAGNTIYF

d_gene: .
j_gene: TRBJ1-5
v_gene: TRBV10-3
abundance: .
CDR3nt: TGTGCCATCAGTGAGTCTGGCGGGACTCAGCCCCAGCATTTT
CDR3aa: CAISESGGTQPQHF

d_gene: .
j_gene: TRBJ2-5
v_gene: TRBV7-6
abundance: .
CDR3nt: TGTGCCAGCAGCTTACGTTGGGGCGAAGAGACCCAGTACTTC
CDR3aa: CASSLRWGEETQYF

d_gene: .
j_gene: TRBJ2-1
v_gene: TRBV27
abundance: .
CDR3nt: TGTGCCAGCAGCCTGGATGGACAGTTTGCCTACAATGAGCAGTTCTTC
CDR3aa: CASSLDGQFAYNEQFF

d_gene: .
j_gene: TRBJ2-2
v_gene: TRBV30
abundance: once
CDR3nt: TGTGCCTGTACGGACACCGGGGAGCTGTTTTTT
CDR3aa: CACTDTGELFF

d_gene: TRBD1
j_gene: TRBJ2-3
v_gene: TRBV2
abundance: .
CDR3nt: TGTGCCAGCAGTGAAGGGACAGGAAGCCACACAGATACGCAGTATTTT
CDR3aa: CASSEGTGSHTDTQYF

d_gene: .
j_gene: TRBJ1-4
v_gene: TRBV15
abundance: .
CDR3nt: TGTGCCACCCCTGCCGGTTTGAGTGAAAAACTGTTTTTT
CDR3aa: CATPAGLSEKLFF

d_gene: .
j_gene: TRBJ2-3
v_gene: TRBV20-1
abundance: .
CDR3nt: TGCAGTGCTGTTACAGGGAGCGCGCAGTATTTT
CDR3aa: CSAVTGSAQYF

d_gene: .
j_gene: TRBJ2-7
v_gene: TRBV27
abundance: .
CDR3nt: TGTGCCAGCAGTTTATCTCTCTCCTACGAGCAGTACTTC
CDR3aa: CASSLSLSYEQYF

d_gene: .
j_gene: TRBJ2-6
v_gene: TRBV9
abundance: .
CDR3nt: TGTGCCAGCAGCGCCGGGGCCGTTCCTGGACGCTCTGGGGCCAACGTCCTGACTTTC
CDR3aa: CASSAGAVPGRSGANVLTF

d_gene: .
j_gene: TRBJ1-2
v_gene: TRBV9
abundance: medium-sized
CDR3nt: TGTGCCAGCACCGAGATTGCCTCCAGCAACTATGGCTACACCTTC
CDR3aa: CASTEIASSNYGYTF

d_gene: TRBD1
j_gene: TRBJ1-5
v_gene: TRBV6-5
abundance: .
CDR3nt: TGTGCCAGCAGCCCAGACAGGGCTGATCAGCCCCAGCATTTT
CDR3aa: CASSPDRADQPQHF

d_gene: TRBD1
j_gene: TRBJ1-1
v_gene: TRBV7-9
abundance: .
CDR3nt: TGTGCCAGCAGCTCAAGGGACAGGGGGCGAAATGAAGCTTTCTTT
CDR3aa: CASSSRDRGRNEAFF

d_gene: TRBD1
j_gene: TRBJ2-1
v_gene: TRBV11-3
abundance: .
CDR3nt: TGTGCCAGCAGCTATGAGGGGGCCACGGACGGTGAGCAGTTCTTC
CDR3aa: CASSYEGATDGEQFF

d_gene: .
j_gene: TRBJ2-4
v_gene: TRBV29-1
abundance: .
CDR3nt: TGCAGCGCTTACGGGGAATTGGGCAAAAACATTCAGTACTTC
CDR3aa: CSAYGELGKNIQYF

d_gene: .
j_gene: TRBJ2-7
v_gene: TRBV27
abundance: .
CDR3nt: TGTGCCAGCGCGGACATCCACGAGCAGTACTTC
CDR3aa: CASADIHEQYF

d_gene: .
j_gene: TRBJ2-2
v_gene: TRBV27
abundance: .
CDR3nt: TGTGCCAGCAGTTTTGGTGGGCCCGGGGAGCTGTTTTTT
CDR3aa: CASSFGGPGELFF

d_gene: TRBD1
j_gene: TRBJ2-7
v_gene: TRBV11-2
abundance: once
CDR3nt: TGTGCCAGCAGCTGGACAGGGAACGAGCAGTACTTC
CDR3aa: CASSWTGNEQYF

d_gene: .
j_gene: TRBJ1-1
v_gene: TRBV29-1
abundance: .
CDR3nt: TGCAGCGGCTTGGTAAGGGCCGCTGAAGCTTTCTTT
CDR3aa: CSGLVRAAEAFF

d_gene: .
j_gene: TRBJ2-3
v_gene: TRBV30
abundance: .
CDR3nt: TGTGCCTGGGGGCACCGGGACACCGACACAGATACGCAGTATTTT
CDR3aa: CAWGHRDTDTDTQYF

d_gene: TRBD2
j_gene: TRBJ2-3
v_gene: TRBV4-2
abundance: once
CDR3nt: TGTGCCAGCAGCCCCGGGACTACCCCCAGCACAGATACGCAGTATTTT
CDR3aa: CASSPGTTPSTDTQYF

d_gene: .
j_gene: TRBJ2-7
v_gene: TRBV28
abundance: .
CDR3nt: TGTGCCAGCAGTTATCGACAGATTTCCCACGAGCAGTACTTC
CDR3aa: CASSYRQISHEQYF

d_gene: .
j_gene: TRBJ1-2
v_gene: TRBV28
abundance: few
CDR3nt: TGTGCCAGCAGTTTAATTGAGGGTCCTAGTTTGTTAAGGCTATATGGCTACACCTTC
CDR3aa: CASSLIEGPSLLRLYGYTF

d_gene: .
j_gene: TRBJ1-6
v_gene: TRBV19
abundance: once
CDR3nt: TGTGCCAGTAGTATAGATGCAGGACCAAATTCACCCCTCCACTTT
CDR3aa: CASSIDAGPNSPLHF

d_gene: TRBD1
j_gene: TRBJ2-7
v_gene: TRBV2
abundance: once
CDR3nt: TGTGCCAGCAGTGATCCAGGGGGCTTCTCCTACGAGCAGTACTTC
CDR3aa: CASSDPGGFSYEQYF

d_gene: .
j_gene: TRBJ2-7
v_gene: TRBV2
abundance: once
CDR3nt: TGTGCCAGCAGCCAGGGACCGGAGCAGTACTTC
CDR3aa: CASSQGPEQYF

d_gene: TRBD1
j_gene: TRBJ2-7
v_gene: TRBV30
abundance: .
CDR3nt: TGTGCCTGGTTCTCGGGACAGGGTGGTTACGAGCAGTACTTC
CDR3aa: CAWFSGQGGYEQYF

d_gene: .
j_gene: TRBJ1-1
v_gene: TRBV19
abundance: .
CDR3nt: TGTGCCAGTAGTATAGTACCGACAGGGAACACTGAAGCTTTCTTT
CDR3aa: CASSIVPTGNTEAFF

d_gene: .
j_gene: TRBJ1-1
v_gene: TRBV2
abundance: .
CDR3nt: TGTGCCAGCAGTGGTGGCAGATTGAACACTGAAGCTTTCTTT
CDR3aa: CASSGGRLNTEAFF

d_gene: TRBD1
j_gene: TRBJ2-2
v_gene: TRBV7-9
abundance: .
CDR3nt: TGTGCCAGCAGCCCATGGACAGGGAACACCGGGGAGCTGTTTTTT
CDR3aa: CASSPWTGNTGELFF

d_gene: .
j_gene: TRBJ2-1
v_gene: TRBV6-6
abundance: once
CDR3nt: TGTGCCAGCAGTTACTCGAAGTGGGAGCAGTTCTTC
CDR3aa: CASSYSKWEQFF

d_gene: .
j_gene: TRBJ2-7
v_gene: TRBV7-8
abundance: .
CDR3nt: TGTGCCAGCAGCTTACAAATTCCGGGAATGGGCTCCTACGAGCAGTACTTC
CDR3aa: CASSLQIPGMGSYEQYF

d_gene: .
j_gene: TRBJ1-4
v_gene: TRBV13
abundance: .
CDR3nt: TGTGCCAGCAGCTTAGTCGGGGAAATAGATGAAAAACTGTTTTTT
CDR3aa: CASSLVGEIDEKLFF

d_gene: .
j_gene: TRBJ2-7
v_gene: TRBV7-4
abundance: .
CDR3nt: TGTGCCAGCAGCTTACGGTCAGACATGAAGACCTACGAGCAGTACTTC
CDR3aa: CASSLRSDMKTYEQYF

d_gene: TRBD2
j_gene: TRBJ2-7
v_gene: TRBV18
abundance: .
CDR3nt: TGTGCCAGCTCACCTGGGGCGGGGGCCTACGAGCAGTACTTC
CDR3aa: CASSPGAGAYEQYF

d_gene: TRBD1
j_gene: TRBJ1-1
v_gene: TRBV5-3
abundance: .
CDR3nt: TGTGCCAGAAGTGGCCGACCGGGACAGGGGTTTCAGTCCACTGAAGCTTTCTTT
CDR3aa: CARSGRPGQGFQSTEAFF

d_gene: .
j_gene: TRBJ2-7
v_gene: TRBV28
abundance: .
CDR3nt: TGTGCCAGCACCCCCGAGGCAGGGAGGTACGAGCAGTACTTC
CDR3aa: CASTPEAGRYEQYF

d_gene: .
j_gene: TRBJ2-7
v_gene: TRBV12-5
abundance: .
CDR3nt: TGTGCTAGTGGTTTCGGGATTTCTTACGAGCAGTACTTC
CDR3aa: CASGFGISYEQYF

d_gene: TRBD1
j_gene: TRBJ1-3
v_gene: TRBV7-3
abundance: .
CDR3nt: TGTGCCAGCAGCCTCACAGGGGTAGGAGACACCATATATTTT
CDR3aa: CASSLTGVGDTIYF

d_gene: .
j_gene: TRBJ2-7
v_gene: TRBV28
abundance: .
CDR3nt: TGTGCCAGCAGTTTCCGAAGGGATCAAAGTAACTCCTACGAGCAGTACTTC
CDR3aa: CASSFRRDQSNSYEQYF

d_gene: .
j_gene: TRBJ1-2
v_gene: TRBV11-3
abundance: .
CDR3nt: TGTGCCAGCAGCTCATACAGGGCCGCTAACTATGGCTACACCTTC
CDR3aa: CASSSYRAANYGYTF

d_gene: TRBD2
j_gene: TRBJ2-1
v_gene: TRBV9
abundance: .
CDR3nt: TGTGCCAGCAGCCGGCAGCGGGGGGCGGGTAATGAGCAGTTCTTC
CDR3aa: CASSRQRGAGNEQFF

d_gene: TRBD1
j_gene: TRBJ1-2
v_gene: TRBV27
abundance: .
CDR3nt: TGTGCCAGCAGTGTCTATGCCGGGACAGGCTATGGCTACACCTTC
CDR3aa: CASSVYAGTGYGYTF